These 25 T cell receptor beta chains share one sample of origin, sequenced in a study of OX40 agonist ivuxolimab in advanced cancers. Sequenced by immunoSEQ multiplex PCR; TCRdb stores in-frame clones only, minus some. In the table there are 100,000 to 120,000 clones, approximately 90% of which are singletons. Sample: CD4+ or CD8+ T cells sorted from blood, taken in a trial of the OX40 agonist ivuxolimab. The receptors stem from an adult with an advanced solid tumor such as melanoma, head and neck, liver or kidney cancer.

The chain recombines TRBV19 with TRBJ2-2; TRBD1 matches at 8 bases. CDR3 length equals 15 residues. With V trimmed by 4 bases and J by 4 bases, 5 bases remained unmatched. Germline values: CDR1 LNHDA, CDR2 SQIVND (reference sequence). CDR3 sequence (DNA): TGTGCCAGTAGTAGGACAGGGAGGCCCACCGGGGAGCTGTTTTTT. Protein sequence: CASSRTGRPTGELFF.

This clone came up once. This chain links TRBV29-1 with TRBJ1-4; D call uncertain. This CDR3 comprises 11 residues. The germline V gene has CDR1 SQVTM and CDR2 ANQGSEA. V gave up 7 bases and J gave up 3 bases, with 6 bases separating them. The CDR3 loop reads CSGRANEKLFF. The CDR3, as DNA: TGCAGCGGGAGGGCTAATGAAAAACTGTTTTTT.

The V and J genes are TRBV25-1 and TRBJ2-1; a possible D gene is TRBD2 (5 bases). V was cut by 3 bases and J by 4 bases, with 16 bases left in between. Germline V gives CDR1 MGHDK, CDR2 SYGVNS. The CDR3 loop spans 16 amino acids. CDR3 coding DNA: TGTGCCAGCAGTGATTGGTCGGAGGAATGGTACAATGAGCAGTTCTTC. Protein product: CASSDWSEEWYNEQFF.

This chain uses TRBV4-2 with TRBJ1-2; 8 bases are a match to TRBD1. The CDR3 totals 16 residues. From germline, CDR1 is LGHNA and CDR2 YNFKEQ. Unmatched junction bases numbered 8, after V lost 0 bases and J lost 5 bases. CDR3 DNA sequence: TGTGCCAGCAGCCAAGATTCTGGGACAGGCTTTTATGGCTACACCTTC. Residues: CASSQDSGTGFYGYTF.

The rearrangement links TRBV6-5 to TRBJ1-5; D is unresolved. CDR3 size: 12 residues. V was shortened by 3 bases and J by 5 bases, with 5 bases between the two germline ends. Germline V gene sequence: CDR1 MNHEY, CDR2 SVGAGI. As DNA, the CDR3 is TGTGCCAGCAGTTATCCGGATCAGCCCCAGCATTTT. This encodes CASSYPDQPQHF.

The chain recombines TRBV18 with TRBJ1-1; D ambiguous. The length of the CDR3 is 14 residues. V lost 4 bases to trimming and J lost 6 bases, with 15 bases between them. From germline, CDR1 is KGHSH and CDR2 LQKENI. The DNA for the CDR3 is TGTGCCAGCTCACAACAAAGAGGGTTTTCTGAAGCTTTCTTT. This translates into CASSQQRGFSEAFF.

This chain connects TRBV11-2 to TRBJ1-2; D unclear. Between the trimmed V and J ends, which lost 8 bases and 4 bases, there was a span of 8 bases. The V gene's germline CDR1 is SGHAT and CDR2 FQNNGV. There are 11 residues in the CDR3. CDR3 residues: CASSRGYGYTF. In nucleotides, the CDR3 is TGTGCCAGCTCAAGAGGCTATGGCTACACCTTC.

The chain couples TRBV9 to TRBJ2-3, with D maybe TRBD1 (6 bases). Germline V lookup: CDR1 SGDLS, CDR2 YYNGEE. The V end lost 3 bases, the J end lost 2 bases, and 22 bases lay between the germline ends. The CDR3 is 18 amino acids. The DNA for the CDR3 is TGTGCCAGCAGCGCACTACGCTGGGCCACAGGGACCACAGATACGCAGTATTTT. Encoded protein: CASSALRWATGTTDTQYF.

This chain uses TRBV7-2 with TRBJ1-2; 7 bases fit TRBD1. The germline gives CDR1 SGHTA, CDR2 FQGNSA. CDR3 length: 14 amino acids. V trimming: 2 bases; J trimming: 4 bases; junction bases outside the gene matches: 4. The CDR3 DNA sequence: TGTGCCAGCAGCTTAAACAGGGGTACCTATGGCTACACCTTC. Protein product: CASSLNRGTYGYTF. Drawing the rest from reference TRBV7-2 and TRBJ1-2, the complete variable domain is GAGVSQSPSNKVTEKGKDVELRCDPISGHTALYWYRQSLGQGLEFLIYFQGNSAPDKSGLPSDRFSAERTGGSVSTLTIQRTQQEDSAVYLCASSLNRGTYGYTFGSGTRLTVV.

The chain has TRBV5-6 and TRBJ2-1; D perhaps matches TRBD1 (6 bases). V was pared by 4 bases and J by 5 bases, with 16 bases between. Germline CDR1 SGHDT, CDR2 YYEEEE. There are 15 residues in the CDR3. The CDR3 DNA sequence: TGTGCCAGCAGCGAAACATCCAACAGGGACAATGAGCAGTTCTTC. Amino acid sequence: CASSETSNRDNEQFF.

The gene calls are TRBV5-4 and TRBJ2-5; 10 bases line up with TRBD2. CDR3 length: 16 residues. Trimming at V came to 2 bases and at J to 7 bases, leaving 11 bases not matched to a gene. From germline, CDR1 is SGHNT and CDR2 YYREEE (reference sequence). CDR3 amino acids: CASSFSSGGQLRTQYF. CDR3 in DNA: TGTGCCAGCAGCTTTTCTAGCGGGGGTCAGTTGCGGACCCAGTACTTC. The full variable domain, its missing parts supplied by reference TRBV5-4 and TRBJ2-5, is ETGVTQSPTHLIKTRGQQVTLRCSSQSGHNTVSWYQQALGQGPQFIFQYYREEENGRGNFPPRFSGLQFPNYSSELNVNALELDDSALYLCASSFSSGGQLRTQYFGPGTRLLVL.

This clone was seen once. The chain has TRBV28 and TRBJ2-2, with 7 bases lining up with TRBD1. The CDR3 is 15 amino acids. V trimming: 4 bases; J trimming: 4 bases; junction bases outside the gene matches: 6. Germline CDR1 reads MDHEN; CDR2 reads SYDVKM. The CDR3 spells CASSSTGFTTGELFF. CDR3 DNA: TGTGCCAGCAGTTCGACAGGGTTCACCACCGGGGAGCTGTTTTTT.

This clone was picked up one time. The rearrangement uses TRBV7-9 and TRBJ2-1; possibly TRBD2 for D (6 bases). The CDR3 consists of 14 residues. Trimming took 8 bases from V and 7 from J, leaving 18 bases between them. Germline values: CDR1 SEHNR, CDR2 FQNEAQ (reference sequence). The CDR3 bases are TGTGCCAGCCGGTGGGGGACTTCGAGGAATGAGCAGTTCTTC. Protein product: CASRWGTSRNEQFF.

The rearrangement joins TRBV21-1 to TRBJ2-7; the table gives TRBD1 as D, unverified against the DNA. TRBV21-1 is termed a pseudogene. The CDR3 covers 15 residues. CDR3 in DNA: TGTGCCAGCAGCCCCCGGACAGCCGTTCCCTACGAGCAGTACTTC. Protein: CASSPRTAVPYEQYF.

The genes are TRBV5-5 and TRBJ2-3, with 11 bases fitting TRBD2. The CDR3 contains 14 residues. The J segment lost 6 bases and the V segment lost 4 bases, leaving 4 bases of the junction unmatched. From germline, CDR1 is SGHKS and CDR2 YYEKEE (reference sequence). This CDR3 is CASSLAGGSDTQYF. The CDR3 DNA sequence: TGTGCCAGCAGCCTAGCGGGGGGTTCCGATACGCAGTATTTT.

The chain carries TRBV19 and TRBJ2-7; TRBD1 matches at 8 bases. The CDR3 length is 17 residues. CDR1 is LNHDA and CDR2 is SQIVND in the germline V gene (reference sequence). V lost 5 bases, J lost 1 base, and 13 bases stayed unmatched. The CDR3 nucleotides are TGTGCCAGTAGTCCCGGGTCCCCGAGACAGGGGTCCTACGAGCAGTACTTC. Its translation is CASSPGSPRQGSYEQYF.

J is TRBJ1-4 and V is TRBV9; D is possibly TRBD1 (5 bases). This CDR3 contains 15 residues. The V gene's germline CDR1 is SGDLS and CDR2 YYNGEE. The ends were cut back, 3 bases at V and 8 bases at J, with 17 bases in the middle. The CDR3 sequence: CASSAGSGSGEKLFF. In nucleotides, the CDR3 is TGTGCCAGCAGCGCCGGCTCGGGGTCAGGGGAAAAACTGTTTTTT.

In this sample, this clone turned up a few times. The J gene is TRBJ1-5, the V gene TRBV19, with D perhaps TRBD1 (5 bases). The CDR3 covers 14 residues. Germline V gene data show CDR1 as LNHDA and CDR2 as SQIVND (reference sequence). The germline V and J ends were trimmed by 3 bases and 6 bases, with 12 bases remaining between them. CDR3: CASSIGPGSQPQHF. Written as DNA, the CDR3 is TGTGCCAGTAGTATCGGGCCAGGGTCTCAGCCCCAGCATTTT.

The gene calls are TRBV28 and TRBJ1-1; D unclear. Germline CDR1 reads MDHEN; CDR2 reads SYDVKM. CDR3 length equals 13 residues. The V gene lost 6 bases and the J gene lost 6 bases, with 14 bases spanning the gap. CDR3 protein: CASSSPGEAEAFF. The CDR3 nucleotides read TGTGCCAGCAGCAGCCCCGGAGAGGCTGAAGCTTTCTTT. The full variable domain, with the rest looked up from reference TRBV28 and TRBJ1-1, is DVKVTQSSRYLVKRTGEKVFLECVQDMDHENMFWYRQDPGLGLRLIYFSYDVKMKEKGDIPEGYSVSREKKERFSLILESASTNQTSMYLCASSSPGEAEAFFGQGTRLTVV.

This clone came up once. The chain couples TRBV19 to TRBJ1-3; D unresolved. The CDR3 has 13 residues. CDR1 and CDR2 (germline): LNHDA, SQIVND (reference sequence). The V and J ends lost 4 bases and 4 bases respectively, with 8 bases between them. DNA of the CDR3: TGTGCCAGTAGTAGCGAGCGGGGAAACACCATATATTTT. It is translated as CASSSERGNTIYF.

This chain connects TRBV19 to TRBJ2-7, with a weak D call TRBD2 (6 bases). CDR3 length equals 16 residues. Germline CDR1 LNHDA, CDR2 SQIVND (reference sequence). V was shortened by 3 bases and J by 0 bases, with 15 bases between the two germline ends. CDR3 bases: TGTGCCAGTAGTATTGGGGGGACCACCGACTCCTACGAGCAGTACTTC. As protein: CASSIGGTTDSYEQYF.

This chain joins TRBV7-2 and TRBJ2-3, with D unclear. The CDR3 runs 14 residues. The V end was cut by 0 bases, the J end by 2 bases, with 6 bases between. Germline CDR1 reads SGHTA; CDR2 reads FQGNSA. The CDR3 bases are TGTGCCAGCAGCTTAGCGGTGGCCACAGATACGCAGTATTTT. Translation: CASSLAVATDTQYF.

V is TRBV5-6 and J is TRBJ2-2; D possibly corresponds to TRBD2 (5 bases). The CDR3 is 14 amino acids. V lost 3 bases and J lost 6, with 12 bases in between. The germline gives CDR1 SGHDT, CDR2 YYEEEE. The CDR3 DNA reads TGTGCCAGCAGCTGGCGGGTAAAGGCCGGGGAGCTGTTTTTT. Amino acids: CASSWRVKAGELFF.

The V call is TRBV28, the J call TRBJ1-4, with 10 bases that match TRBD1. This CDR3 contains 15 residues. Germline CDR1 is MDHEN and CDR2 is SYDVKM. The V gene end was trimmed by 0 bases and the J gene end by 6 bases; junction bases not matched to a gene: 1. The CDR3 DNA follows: TGTGCCAGCAGTTTATGGACAGGGGGCCATGAAAAACTGTTTTTT. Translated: CASSLWTGGHEKLFF.

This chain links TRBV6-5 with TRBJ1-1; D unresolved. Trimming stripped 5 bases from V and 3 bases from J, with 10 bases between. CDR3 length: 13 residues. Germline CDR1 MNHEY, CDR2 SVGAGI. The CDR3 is CASSEGAYTEAFF. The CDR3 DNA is TGTGCCAGCAGTGAGGGAGCATACACTGAAGCTTTCTTT.